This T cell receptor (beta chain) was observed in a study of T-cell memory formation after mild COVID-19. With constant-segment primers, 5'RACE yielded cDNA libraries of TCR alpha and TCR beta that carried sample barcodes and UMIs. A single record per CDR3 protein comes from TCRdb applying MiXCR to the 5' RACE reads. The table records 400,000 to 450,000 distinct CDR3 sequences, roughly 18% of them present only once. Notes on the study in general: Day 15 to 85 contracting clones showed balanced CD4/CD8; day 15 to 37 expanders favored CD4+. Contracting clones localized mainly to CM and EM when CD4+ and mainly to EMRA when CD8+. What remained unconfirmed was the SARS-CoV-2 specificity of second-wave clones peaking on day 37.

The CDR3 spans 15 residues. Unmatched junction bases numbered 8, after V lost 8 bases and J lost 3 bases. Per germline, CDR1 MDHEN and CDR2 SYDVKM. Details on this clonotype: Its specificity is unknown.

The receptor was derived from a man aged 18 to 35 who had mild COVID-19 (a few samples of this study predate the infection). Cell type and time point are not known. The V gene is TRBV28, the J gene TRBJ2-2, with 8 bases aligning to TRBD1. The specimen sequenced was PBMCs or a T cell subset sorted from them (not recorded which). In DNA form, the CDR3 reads TGTGCCAGCCGCGGACAGGGTCTCGACACCGGGGAGCTGTTTTTT. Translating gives CASRGQGLDTGELFF.